The 8 T cell receptor beta chains given below trace back to one sample, sequenced in a study of blood T cell repertoires in COVID-19. Sequencing used immunoSEQ multiplex PCR; TCRdb keeps in-frame clones, though not all of them. Among tens of thousands of clones listed, 85% to 90% were seen once. Sequenced sample: PBMCs or T cells enriched from blood (not recorded which). These TCRs come from a woman aged 45 to 65 who had recovered from COVID-19.

The chain joins TRBV7-8 to TRBJ2-7, with no clear D. The CDR3 is 18 residues long. V lost 1 base to trimming and J lost 1 base, with 20 bases between them. From germline, CDR1 is SGHVS and CDR2 FQNEAQ. This CDR3 is CASSLGSGTASDSYEQYF. DNA of the CDR3: TGTGCCAGCAGCTTAGGGTCCGGTACAGCATCCGATTCCTACGAGCAGTACTTC.

This clone showed up just once. In nucleotides, the CDR3 is TGTGCCAGCACCCGGGGGAGCGGGAATTACAATGAGCAGTTCTTC. Its protein product is CASTRGSGNYNEQFF. The chain recombines TRBV13 with TRBJ2-1, with 7 bases identical to TRBD2. Germline CDR1 is PRHDT and CDR2 is FYEKMQ (reference sequence). Trimming cost V 7 bases and J 4 bases; bases outside gene matches: 10. This CDR3 region has 15 residues.

The V call is TRBV6-5, the J call TRBJ1-5; the D is unclear. This CDR3 has 14 residues. Trimming cost V 6 bases and J 7 bases, with 16 bases left between them. From germline, CDR1 is MNHEY and CDR2 SVGAGI. CDR3 bases: TGTGCCAGCAGGACGGGGTCGGATTGGCAGCCCCAGCATTTT. Translated: CASRTGSDWQPQHF.

The V gene is TRBV24-1, the J gene TRBJ2-1; D might be TRBD2 (6 bases). CDR1 and CDR2 (germline): KGHDR, SFDVKD. The CDR3 covers 13 residues. V was pared by 9 bases and J by 3 bases, with 11 bases between. In nucleotides, the CDR3 is TGTGCCACCGGGATGGGAGGCTACAATGAGCAGTTCTTC. Residues: CATGMGGYNEQFF.

The chain uses TRBV29-1 and TRBJ1-1; the D gene is possibly TRBD1 (5 bases). V was trimmed by 7 bases and J by 1 base, leaving 10 bases between them. Germline values: CDR1 SQVTM, CDR2 ANQGSEA. The CDR3 consists of 12 residues. The CDR3 loop reads CSGGLPNTEAFF. The DNA of the CDR3 is TGCAGCGGGGGACTCCCGAACACTGAAGCTTTCTTT.

CDR3: CASSPDRGYNEQFF. In nucleotides, the CDR3 is TGTGCCAGCAGTCCGGACAGGGGGTACAATGAGCAGTTCTTC. The chain joins TRBV25-1 to TRBJ2-1; TRBD1 agrees at 10 bases. With V trimmed by 5 bases and J by 4 bases, 2 bases remained unmatched. The CDR3 runs 14 residues. Germline V gene lookup returns CDR1 MGHDK and CDR2 SYGVNS.

V and J are TRBV2 and TRBJ1-2; tentatively, D is TRBD1 (6 bases). Germline loops: CDR1 SNHLY, CDR2 FYNNEI. The CDR3 spans 13 residues. Trimming left V 6 bases short and J 3 bases short, with 11 bases between. The CDR3 is CASSAQGDYGYTF. CDR3 sequence (DNA): TGTGCCAGCAGCGCACAGGGCGACTATGGCTACACCTTC.

J is TRBJ2-7 and V is TRBV5-6; TRBD2 agrees at 9 bases. The germline V gene has CDR1 SGHDT and CDR2 YYEEEE. V lost 2 bases to trimming and J lost 2 bases; unmatched junction nucleotides: 5. The CDR3 has 15 residues. The CDR3: CASSFWLAGTYEQYF. The DNA for the CDR3 is TGTGCCAGCAGCTTTTGGCTAGCGGGAACCTACGAGCAGTACTTC. The whole variable domain, filled in from reference TRBV5-6 and TRBJ2-7, reads DAGVTQSPTHLIKTRGQQVTLRCSPKSGHDTVSWYQQALGQGPQFIFQYYEEEERQRGNFPDRFSGHQFPNYSSELNVNALLLGDSALYLCASSFWLAGTYEQYFGPGTRLTVT.